The T cell receptor beta chain described here comes from a study of shared clonotypes between healthy human individuals. Study findings and constraints: Clonotypes that were shared across four donors made up around 5.5% of naive CD4 clonotypes. Genetic and exposure-history diversity was limited by the small donor number. An anticipated effect of sequencing depth on clonotype sharing among donors was recognized.

A CD45RA-negative memory subset and a CD45RA+ naive subset were separated from the CD4+ cells. CDR1 MGHDK and CDR2 SYGVNS come from the germline V gene. Trimming cost V 11 bases and J 9 bases, with 17 bases left between them. The CDR3 loop spans 12 amino acids. Measured with immunoSEQ multiplex PCR; TCRdb has only the in-frame clones, and not every one. The sample lists about 2.3 million clones, approximately 93% occurring once. With respect to this clone: Its cognate antigen is unknown.

The clonotype originates from a man younger than 30 in good health. Some clones in this sample may be carry-over from other donors' samples. Specimen: naive CD4+ T cells from PBMCs. Subset denoted: CD45RA+ positively selected. J is TRBJ2-1 and V is TRBV25-1; D unresolved. This chain's CDR3 is CALRNLLGEQFF. The CDR3 DNA reads as TGTGCCCTTCGGAACCTACTCGGTGAGCAGTTCTTC.